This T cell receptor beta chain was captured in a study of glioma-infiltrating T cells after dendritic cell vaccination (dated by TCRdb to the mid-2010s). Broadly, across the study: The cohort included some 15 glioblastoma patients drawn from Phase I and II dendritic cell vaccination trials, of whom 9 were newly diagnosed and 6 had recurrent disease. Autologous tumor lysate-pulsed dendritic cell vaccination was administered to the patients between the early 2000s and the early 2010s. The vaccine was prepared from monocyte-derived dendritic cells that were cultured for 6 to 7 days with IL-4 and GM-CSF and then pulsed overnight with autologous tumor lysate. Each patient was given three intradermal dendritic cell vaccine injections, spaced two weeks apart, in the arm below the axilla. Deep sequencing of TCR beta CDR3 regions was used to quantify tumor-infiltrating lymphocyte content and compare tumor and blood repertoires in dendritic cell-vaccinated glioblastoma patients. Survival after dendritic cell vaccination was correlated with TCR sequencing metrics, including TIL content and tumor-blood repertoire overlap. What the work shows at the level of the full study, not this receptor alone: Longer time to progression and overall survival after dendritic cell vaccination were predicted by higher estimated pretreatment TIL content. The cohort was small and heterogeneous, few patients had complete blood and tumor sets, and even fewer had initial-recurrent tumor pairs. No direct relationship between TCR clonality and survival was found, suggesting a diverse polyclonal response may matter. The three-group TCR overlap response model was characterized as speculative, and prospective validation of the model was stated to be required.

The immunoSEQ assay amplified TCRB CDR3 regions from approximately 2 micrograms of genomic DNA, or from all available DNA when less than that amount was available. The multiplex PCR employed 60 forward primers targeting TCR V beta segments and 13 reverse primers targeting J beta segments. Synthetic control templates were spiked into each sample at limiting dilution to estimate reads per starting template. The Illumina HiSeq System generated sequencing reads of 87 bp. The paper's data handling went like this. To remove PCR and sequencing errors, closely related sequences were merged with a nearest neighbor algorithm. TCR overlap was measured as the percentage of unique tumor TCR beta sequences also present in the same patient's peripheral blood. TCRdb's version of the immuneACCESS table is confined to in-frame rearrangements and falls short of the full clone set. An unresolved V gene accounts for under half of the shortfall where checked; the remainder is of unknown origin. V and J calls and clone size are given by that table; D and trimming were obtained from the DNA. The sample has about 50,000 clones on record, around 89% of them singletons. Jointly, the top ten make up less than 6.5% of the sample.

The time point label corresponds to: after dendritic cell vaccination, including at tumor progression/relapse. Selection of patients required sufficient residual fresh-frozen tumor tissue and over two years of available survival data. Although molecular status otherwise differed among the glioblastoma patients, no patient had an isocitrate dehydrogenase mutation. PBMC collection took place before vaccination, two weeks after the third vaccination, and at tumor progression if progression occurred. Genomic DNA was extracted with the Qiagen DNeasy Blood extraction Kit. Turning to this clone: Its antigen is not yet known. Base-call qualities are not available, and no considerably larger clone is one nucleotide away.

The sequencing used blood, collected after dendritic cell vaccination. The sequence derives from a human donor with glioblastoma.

The CDR3 corresponds to CSVEDRGLAEAFF. The DNA sequence follows: TGCAGCGTTGAAGATCGAGGGCTAGCTGAAGCTTTCTTT. The receptor chain draws on TRBV29-1 and TRBJ1-1; the D gene remains uncertain. From the cysteine up to the phenylalanine, the CDR3 has a length of 13 residues. Just the 39-base CDR3 DNA is kept, in frame starting at base 1. CDR1 and CDR2, looked up from the germline V gene, are SQVTM and ANQGSEA. V is cut by 0 bases and J by 6 bases, and the space between the germline ends is 11 bases. Where the CDR3 stops, the reference TRBV29-1 and TRBJ1-1 genes take over; the full variable domain is SAVISQKPSRDICQRGTSLTIQCQVDSQVTMMFWYRQQPGQSLTLIATANQGSEATYESGFVIDKFPISRPNLTFSTLTVSNMSPEDSSIYLCSVEDRGLAEAFFGQGTRLTVV.